This T cell receptor (beta chain) was sequenced in a study of blood T cells in healthy people across ages (dated by TCRdb to 2015 to 2017). About the full investigation: In model experiments, roughly one uniquely barcoded TCR beta cDNA molecule per two T cells was captured by template switching. The study analyzed two additional independent replicas of 1 million unique cDNA reads from the same blood draw for two donors, one aged 18 to 29 and one aged 80 or older. Using deep sequencing normalized with unique cDNA molecular identifiers, the study measured how TCR beta repertoire diversity changes with age. Four age groups were formed from the donors: young (average 16 years), middle-aged (approximately 40), aged (about 68) and long-lived (more than 75). To avoid experimental bias, donors of different ages were spread randomly across the sequencing lanes. Here is what the overall study found, with its caveats: The percentage of naive T cells measured by flow cytometry correlated strongly with observed TCR beta diversity. Bulk unsorted PBMC profiling prevented conclusive comparison of naive and antigen-experienced compartments. Total diversity estimates from one million sequenced T cells were considered lower bounds and underestimates. Compared with the aged group, the long-lived group had more naive CD4+ T cells, fewer expanded clones and increased TCR diversity, suggesting age selection. As age increased, observed TCR beta diversity per million T cells dropped in a roughly linear way, and a significant reduction was already evident by age roughly 36. Because the CMV infection status of the donors was unknown, age-related changes in expanded clonotypes may potentially have been confounded.

The library was produced with 5' RACE. Reads for this sample came from an Illumina HiSeq 2500. A second PCR of roughly 7 to 12 cycles was run with a J-beta primer mix and a sample-barcoded 5' primer. A unique molecular identifier was introduced onto each TCR beta cDNA molecule by a template-switch 5' adaptor carrying 12 random nucleotides. Each sample yielded at least 2.5 million CDR3-containing paired-end reads. All of the RNA was converted into first-strand cDNA using the Mint cDNA synthesis kit, with a TRBC-specific oligonucleotide serving as the primer. After uracil-DNA glycosylase treatment, a first 18-cycle PCR used universal primers M1SS and BC2_uni_R on all cDNA. Under the source paper's analysis protocol: For normalization, 1 million high-quality reads were randomly selected from each sample, with every read carrying a distinct molecular identifier. Reads sharing molecular identifiers were discarded rather than binned into consensus sequences. MiTCR, set to a Q25 quality threshold and the strictest error-elimination algorithm, was used for CDR3 identification, clonotype clustering and error correction. A nonparametric unseen species model with Euler transformation was used to estimate a lower bound on total TCR beta diversity. TCRdb reran the public reads through fastp at Q25 and MiXCR, keeping productive beta chains. Identical CDR3 protein sequences are pooled into one entry, listed with their most common genes and DNA. TCRdb, not the authors, supplied the V and J calls. The sample profile shows over 1.5 million distinct CDR3 sequences; around 48% of them were found once. Over 2% of the sample belongs to the ten largest clones.

The 35 to 40 donors, aged about 6 to 95 years, were systemically healthy Caucasian individuals from Russia. Around 10 milliliters of peripheral blood were collected from each donor into EDTA-treated Vacutainer tubes. PBMCs were isolated by Ficoll-Paque density-gradient centrifugation, with at least 7 million obtained per sample. Total RNA was extracted from PBMCs with Trizol reagent, with at least 6 micrograms obtained per sample. For every donor, flow cytometry on a PBMC aliquot measured the percentage of naive CD45RAhigh/CD27high T cells. The CDR3 runs 16 residues from the cysteine to the phenylalanine. The sequence is cut down to CDR3 DNA, 48 bases in frame from base 1. Taken from the germline V gene, the CDR1 and CDR2 loops are SGHTA and FQGNSA. Trimming removed 2 bases from V and 8 bases from J, leaving 18 bases between the germline ends. As to this clonotype: It lacks a known antigen. Base qualities are not at hand, and no much larger clone is one base apart.

Recombination connected TRBV7-2 to TRBJ1-4; a weak D assignment points to TRBD1 (6 bases agree). Material: blood. This TCR was sampled from a woman in her thirties or forties in good health. The nucleotide sequence is given as TGTGCCAGCAGCTTAATGGGGGGGGGGACATTGGAAAAACTGTTTTTT. Translated, it reads CASSLMGGGTLEKLFF.